This TCR beta chain appears in the sequencing data of a study of T cell repertoires in cytomegalovirus infection. TCRdb reprocessed the reads via MiXCR and lists one record per CDR3 protein. The data show 740,000 or so distinct CDR3 sequences, under 40% seen once. Trimming took 0 bases from V and 10 from J, leaving 15 bases between them. Germline V CDR1 and CDR2: MNHNY, SVGAGI (reference sequence). The CDR3 spans 14 residues. The sequence derives from a human donor in good health (CMV status not recorded). Some clones in this sample may be carry-over from other donors' samples. Sequencing used PBMCs. This chain links TRBV6-6 with TRBJ1-1, with TRBD1 as a possible D gene (5 bases). The CDR3 sequence is CASSYSGTVEVAFF. In DNA form, the CDR3 reads TGTGCCAGCAGTTACTCCGGGACTGTGGAAGTAGCTTTCTTT.